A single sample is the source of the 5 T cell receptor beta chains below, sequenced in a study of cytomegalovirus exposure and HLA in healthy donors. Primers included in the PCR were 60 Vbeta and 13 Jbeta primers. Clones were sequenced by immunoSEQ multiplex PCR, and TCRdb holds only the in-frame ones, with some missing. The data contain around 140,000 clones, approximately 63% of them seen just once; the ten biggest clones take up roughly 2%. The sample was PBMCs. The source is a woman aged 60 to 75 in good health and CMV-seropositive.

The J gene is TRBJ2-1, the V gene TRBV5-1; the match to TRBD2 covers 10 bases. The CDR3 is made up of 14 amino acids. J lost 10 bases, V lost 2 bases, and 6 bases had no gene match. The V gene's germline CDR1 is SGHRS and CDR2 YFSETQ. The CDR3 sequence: CASSLAGGTGEQFF. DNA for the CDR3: TGCGCCAGCAGCTTAGCGGGAGGGACGGGGGAGCAGTTCTTC.

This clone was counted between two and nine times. CDR3 sequence: CASSLARAGRLDEQYF. For the CDR3, the DNA is TGTGCCAGCAGCTTAGCCCGGGCGGGTAGACTTGATGAGCAGTACTTC. The V and J genes are TRBV7-8 and TRBJ2-7; tentative D call: TRBD2 (5 bases). The CDR3 is 16 residues long. The germline V gene encodes CDR1 SGHVS and CDR2 FQNEAQ. Trimming left V 0 bases short and J 7 bases short, with 19 bases between.

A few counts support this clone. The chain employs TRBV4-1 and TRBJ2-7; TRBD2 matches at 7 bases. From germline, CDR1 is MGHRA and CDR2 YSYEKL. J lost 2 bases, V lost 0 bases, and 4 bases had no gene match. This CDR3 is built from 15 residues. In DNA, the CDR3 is TGCGCCAGCAGCCAAGAAAGCGGGATCACCTACGAGCAGTACTTC. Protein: CASSQESGITYEQYF.

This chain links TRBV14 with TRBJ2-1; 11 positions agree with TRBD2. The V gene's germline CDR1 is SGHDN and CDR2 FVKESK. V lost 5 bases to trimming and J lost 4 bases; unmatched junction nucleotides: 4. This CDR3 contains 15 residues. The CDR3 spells CASSGGTSGYNEQFF. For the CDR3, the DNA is TGTGCCAGCAGCGGTGGGACTAGCGGTTACAATGAGCAGTTCTTC.

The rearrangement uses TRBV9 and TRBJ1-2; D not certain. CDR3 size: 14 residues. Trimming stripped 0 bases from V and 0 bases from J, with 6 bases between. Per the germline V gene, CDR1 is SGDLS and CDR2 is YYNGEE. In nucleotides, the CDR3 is TGTGCCAGCAGCGTAGGGCAGTCTAACTATGGCTACACCTTC. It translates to CASSVGQSNYGYTF.